Below are 21 T cell receptor beta chains sequenced from a single sample in a study of cytomegalovirus exposure and HLA in healthy donors. Amplification used 60 Vbeta primers and 13 Jbeta primers. Sequenced by immunoSEQ multiplex PCR; TCRdb stores in-frame clones only, minus some. This sample carries fewer than 200,000 clones, approximately 80% of them seen once, and the ten largest clones take 0.75% to 0.8%. Sequenced sample: PBMCs. Every receptor here comes from a female donor in good health and CMV-seronegative.

The chain joins TRBV5-6 to TRBJ2-2, with D unresolved. The CDR3 covers 13 residues. Trimming removed 1 base at V and 8 bases at J, with 9 bases between. The germline V gene encodes CDR1 SGHDT and CDR2 YYEEEE. The chain's CDR3 is CASSLYGLGELFF. CDR3 coding DNA: TGTGCCAGCAGCTTGTACGGGTTGGGGGAGCTGTTTTTT.

The chain employs TRBV29-1 and TRBJ2-7, with 8 bases matching TRBD1. Germline assignment: CDR1 SQVTM and CDR2 ANQGSEA. The CDR3 length is 13 residues. The V gene end was trimmed by 4 bases and the J gene end by 7 bases; junction bases not matched to a gene: 9. DNA for the CDR3: TGCAGCGTTGTCCGCGACAGGGGTTATGAGCAGTACTTC. Amino acid sequence: CSVVRDRGYEQYF.

This clone was seen more than once but under ten times. The J gene is TRBJ2-2, the V gene TRBV5-8; 13 bases agree with TRBD2. The germline CDR1 and CDR2 sequences are SGHTS and YDEGEE. There are 17 residues in the CDR3. Trimming removed 3 bases from V and 7 bases from J; junction bases left unmatched: 9. This CDR3 reads CASSSTGTSGIGGELFF. CDR3 sequence (DNA): TGTGCCAGCAGCTCCACCGGGACTAGCGGGATTGGCGGGGAGCTGTTTTTT.

The chain has TRBV5-4 and TRBJ2-6; TRBD1 or TRBD2 may be the D gene (5 bases each). CDR1 is SGHNT and CDR2 is YYREEE in the germline V gene (reference sequence). This CDR3 spans 16 amino acids. Trimming shortened V by 4 bases and J by 0 bases, and 11 bases separated the two germline ends. CDR3 amino acids: CASSLGRSSGANVLTF. DNA for the CDR3: TGTGCCAGCAGCCTGGGACGGAGCTCTGGGGCCAACGTCCTGACTTTC.

This chain uses TRBV7-8 with TRBJ1-1; D is ambiguous. Trimming stripped 5 bases from V and 2 bases from J, with 12 bases between. From germline, CDR1 is SGHVS and CDR2 FQNEAQ. CDR3 length: 14 amino acids. For the CDR3, the DNA is TGTGCCAGCAGCCCCGAGGGTAGAAACACTGAAGCTTTCTTT. Translating it yields CASSPEGRNTEAFF.

This chain joins TRBV5-4 and TRBJ2-3, with 11 bases lining up with TRBD2. Germline loops: CDR1 SGHNT, CDR2 YYREEE (reference sequence). Trimming at V came to 4 bases and at J to 0 bases, leaving 10 bases not matched to a gene. The CDR3 sequence is 18 residues long. CDR3 sequence (DNA): TGTGCCAGCAGCGGCGCAGGGACTAGCGGACCTAGCACAGATACGCAGTATTTT. Its translation is CASSGAGTSGPSTDTQYF.

This clone was seen once. The chain employs TRBV28 and TRBJ1-5; D unclear. CDR1 and CDR2 (germline): MDHEN, SYDVKM. The ends were cut back, 2 bases at V and 0 bases at J, with 11 bases in the middle. CDR3 length: 16 amino acids. In DNA form, the CDR3 reads TGTGCCAGCAGTTTAGCGACTCGACTTAGCAATCAGCCCCAGCATTTT. The encoded protein is CASSLATRLSNQPQHF.

The V gene is TRBV7-9, the J gene TRBJ2-5; 8 bases line up with TRBD1. The J call may be mistaken, given a closer DNA end match to TRBJ2-7. This CDR3 has 14 residues. In germline, CDR1 is SEHNR, CDR2 FQNEAQ (reference sequence). The CDR3 nucleotides read TGTGCCAGCAGCAAGACAGGGGAGACCTACGAGCAGTACTTC. Protein sequence: CASSKTGETYEQYF.

The chain employs TRBV2 and TRBJ1-1; TRBD1 matches at 8 bases. The CDR3 loop spans 14 amino acids. V lost 8 bases and J lost 6; bases outside the gene matches: 11. Germline V gene sequence: CDR1 SNHLY, CDR2 FYNNEI. The CDR3 DNA is TGTGCCAGCGGTAGACAGGGGCGTCGGTCTGAAGCTTTCTTT. Translation: CASGRQGRRSEAFF.

The chain carries TRBV6-5 and TRBJ2-7; the match to TRBD2 covers 7 bases. Germline CDR1 reads MNHEY; CDR2 reads SVGAGI. The ends lost 0 bases at V and 3 bases at J; junction bases unmatched: 5. This CDR3 spans 15 amino acids. The CDR3 here is CASSYSGGRGYEQYF. For the CDR3, the DNA is TGTGCCAGCAGTTACTCCGGGGGGAGGGGCTACGAGCAGTACTTC.

In DNA form, the CDR3 reads TGTGCCAGCAGCAACCAGGGGGCATTTGGCTACACCTTC. This codes for CASSNQGAFGYTF. The chain carries TRBV6-5 and TRBJ1-2; 8 bases map to TRBD1. The junction had 7 bases not matched to a gene; V was cut back by 6 bases and J by 7 bases. This CDR3 contains 13 residues. In germline, CDR1 is MNHEY, CDR2 SVGAGI.

This clone was picked up one time. The V gene is TRBV2, the J gene TRBJ1-5; D remains ambiguous. V was clipped by 4 bases and J by 1 base, with 8 bases between them. Germline V CDR1 and CDR2: SNHLY, FYNNEI. This CDR3 is built from 14 residues. CDR3 protein: CASSGPTSNQPQHF. The CDR3 nucleotides are TGTGCCAGCAGTGGTCCCACAAGCAATCAGCCCCAGCATTTT.

This sequence joins TRBV19 and TRBJ2-1, with TRBD2 matching 13 bases. The germline V gene encodes CDR1 LNHDA and CDR2 SQIVND (reference sequence). Trimming at V came to 5 bases and at J to 7 bases, leaving 11 bases not matched to a gene. There are 17 residues in the CDR3. The CDR3 loop reads CASSPWGTSGTINEQFF. In nucleotides, the CDR3 is TGTGCCAGTAGTCCTTGGGGGACTAGCGGGACGATAAATGAGCAGTTCTTC.

This chain connects TRBV6-5 to TRBJ1-5, with 7 bases aligning to TRBD1. The CDR3 runs 15 residues. Unmatched junction bases numbered 6, after V lost 5 bases and J lost 2 bases. The germline CDR1 and CDR2 sequences are MNHEY and SVGAGI. The CDR3 spells CASSAGGFGNQPQHF. The CDR3 DNA is TGTGCCAGCAGTGCAGGGGGATTCGGCAATCAGCCCCAGCATTTT.

The rearrangement joins TRBV5-1 to TRBJ1-1; D remains ambiguous. V gave up 3 bases and J gave up 0 bases, with 12 bases separating them. Germline CDR1 SGHRS, CDR2 YFSETQ. This CDR3 is 15 amino acids long. CDR3 protein: CASSSFPELNTEAFF. The CDR3 DNA follows: TGCGCCAGCAGCTCTTTCCCCGAGCTGAACACTGAAGCTTTCTTT.

The rearrangement joins TRBV11-2 to TRBJ1-2; 7 nucleotides line up with TRBD1. CDR3 length: 13 residues. Germline V gene data show CDR1 as SGHAT and CDR2 as FQNNGV. After removal of 0 bases from V and 8 bases from J, the junction contained 3 bases not matched to a gene. The CDR3 here is CASSLEQGIGYTF. The CDR3 DNA follows: TGTGCCAGCAGCTTAGAACAGGGGATAGGCTACACCTTC.

This clone occurred a few times. Other DNA sequences in this sample translate to the same CDR3. The rearrangement uses TRBV5-1 and TRBJ2-5, with TRBD2 matching 9 bases. V was pared by 0 bases and J by 1 base, with 4 bases of the junction left unmatched. In germline, CDR1 is SGHRS, CDR2 YFSETQ. The CDR3 consists of 16 residues. In DNA, the CDR3 is TGCGCCAGCAGCTTGGAGGCTAGCGGGGCCCAAGAGACCCAGTACTTC. The encoded protein is CASSLEASGAQETQYF. Supplemented by reference TRBV5-1 and TRBJ2-5, the full variable domain reads KAGVTQTPRYLIKTRGQQVTLSCSPISGHRSVSWYQQTPGQGLQFLFEYFSETQRNKGNFPGRFSGRQFSNSRSEMNVSTLELGDSALYLCASSLEASGAQETQYFGPGTRLLVL.

The genes are TRBV6-5 and TRBJ1-2; no reliable D call. Trimming took 4 bases from V and 4 from J, leaving 10 bases between them. The germline V gene has CDR1 MNHEY and CDR2 SVGAGI. The CDR3 contains 13 residues. The CDR3 region is CASSLSPGYGYTF. The CDR3 DNA reads TGTGCCAGCAGTTTGAGTCCTGGCTATGGCTACACCTTC.

The chain uses TRBV4-3 and TRBJ2-1; unclear D gene. Germline CDR1 is LGHNA and CDR2 is YSLEER. V gave up 0 bases and J gave up 10 bases, with 13 bases separating them. CDR3 length equals 14 residues. The CDR3 DNA is TGCGCCAGCAGCCAAGAGGAAGGAGCTGGCGAGCAGTTCTTC. It is translated as CASSQEEGAGEQFF.

The chain has TRBV2 and TRBJ1-2, with 12 positions matching TRBD1. V lost 1 base, J lost 3 bases, and 12 bases stayed unmatched. The CDR3 consists of 19 residues. Germline V gene lookup returns CDR1 SNHLY and CDR2 FYNNEI. The CDR3, as DNA: TGTGCCAGCAGTGAAGACTCCATTACGGGACAGGGGGCTGACTATGGCTACACCTTC. This encodes CASSEDSITGQGADYGYTF.

The chain joins TRBV7-9 to TRBJ2-6, with TRBD1 matching 8 bases. V lost 5 bases, J lost 2 bases, and 8 bases stayed unmatched. Germline loops: CDR1 SEHNR, CDR2 FQNEAQ (reference sequence). The CDR3 totals 17 residues. The CDR3 spells CASSPGTGQTGANVLTF. The CDR3 nucleotides are TGTGCCAGCAGCCCCGGGACAGGACAAACTGGGGCCAACGTCCTGACTTTC.